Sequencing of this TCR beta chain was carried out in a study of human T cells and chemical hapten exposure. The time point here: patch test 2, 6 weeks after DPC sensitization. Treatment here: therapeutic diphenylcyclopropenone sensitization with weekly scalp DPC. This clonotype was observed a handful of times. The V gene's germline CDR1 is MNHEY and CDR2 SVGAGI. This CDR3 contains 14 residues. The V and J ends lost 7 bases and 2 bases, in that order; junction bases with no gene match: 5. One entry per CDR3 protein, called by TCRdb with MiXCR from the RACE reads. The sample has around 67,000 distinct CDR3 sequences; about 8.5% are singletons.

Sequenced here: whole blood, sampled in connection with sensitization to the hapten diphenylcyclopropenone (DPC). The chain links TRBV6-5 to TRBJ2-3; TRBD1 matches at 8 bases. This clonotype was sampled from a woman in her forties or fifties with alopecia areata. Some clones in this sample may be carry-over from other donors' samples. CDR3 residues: CASKPGQATDTQYF. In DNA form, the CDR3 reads TGTGCCAGCAAGCCGGGACAGGCCACAGATACGCAGTATTTT.